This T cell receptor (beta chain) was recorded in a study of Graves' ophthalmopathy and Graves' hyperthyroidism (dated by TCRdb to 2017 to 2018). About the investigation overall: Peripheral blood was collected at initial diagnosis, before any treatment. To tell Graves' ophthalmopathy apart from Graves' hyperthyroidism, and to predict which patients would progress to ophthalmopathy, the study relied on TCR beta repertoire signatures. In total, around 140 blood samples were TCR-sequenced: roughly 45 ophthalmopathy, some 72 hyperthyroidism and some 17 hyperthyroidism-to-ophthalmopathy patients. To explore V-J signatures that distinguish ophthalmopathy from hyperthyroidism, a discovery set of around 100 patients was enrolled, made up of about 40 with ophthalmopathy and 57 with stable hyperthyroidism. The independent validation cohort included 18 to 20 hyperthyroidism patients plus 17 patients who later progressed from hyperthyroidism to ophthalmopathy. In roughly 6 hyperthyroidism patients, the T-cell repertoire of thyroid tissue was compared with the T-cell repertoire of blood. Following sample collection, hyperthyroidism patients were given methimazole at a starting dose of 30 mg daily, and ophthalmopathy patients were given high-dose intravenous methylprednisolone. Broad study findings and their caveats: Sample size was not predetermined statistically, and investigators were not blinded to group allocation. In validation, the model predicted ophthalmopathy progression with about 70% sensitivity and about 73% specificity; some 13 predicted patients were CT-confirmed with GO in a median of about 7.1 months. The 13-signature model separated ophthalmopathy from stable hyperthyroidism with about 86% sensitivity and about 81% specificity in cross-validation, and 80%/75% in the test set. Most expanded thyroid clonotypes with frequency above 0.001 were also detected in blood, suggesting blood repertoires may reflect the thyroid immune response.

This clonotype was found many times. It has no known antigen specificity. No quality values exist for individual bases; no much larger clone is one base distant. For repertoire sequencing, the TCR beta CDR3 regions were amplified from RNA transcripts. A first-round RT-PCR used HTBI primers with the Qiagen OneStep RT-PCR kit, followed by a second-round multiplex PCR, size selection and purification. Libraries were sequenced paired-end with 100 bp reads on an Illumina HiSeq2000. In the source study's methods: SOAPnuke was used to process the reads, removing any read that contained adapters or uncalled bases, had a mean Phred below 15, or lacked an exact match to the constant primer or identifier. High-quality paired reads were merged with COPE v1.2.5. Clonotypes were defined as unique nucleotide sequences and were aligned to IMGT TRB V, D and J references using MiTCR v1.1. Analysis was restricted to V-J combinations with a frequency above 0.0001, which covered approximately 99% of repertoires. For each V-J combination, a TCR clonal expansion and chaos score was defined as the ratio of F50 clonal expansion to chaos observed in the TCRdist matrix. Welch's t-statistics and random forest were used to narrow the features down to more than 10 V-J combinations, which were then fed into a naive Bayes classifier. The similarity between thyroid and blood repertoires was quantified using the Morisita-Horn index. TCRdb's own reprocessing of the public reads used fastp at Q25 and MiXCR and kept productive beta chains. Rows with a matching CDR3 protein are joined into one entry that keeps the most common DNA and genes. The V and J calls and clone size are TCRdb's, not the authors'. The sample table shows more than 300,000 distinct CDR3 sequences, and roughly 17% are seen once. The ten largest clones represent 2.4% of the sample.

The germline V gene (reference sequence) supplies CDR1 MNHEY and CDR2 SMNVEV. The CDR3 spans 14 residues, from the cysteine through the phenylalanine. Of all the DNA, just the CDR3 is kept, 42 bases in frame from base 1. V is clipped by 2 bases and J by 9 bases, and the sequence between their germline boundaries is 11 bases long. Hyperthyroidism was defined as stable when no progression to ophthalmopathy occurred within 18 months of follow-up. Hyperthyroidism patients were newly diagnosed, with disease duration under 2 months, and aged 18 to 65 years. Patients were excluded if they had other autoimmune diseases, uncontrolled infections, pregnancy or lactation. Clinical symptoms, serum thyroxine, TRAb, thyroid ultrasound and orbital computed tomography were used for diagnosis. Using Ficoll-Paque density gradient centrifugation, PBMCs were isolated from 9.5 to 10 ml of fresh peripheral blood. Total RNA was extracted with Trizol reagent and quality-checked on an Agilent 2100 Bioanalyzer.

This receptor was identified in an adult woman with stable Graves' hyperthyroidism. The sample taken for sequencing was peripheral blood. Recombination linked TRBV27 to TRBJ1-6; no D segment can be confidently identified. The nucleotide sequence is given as TGTGCCAGCAGTTTAAGCGGGGTGTCTTCACCCCTCCACTTT. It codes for CASSLSGVSSPLHF.